This T cell receptor (beta chain) originates from a study of cytomegalovirus exposure and HLA in healthy donors. Study findings and constraints: Presence/absence analyses treated sequencing depth as roughly uniform across donors.

The PCR was carried out with 60 Vbeta primers and 13 Jbeta primers. The assay was immunoSEQ multiplex PCR, and TCRdb's table has in-frame clones only and misses some. The data contain 130,000 to 150,000 clones, approximately 78% of them seen just once; the ten biggest clones take up 2.5% to 3.5%. Germline V lookup: CDR1 MNHEY, CDR2 SVGAGI. Trimming cost V 5 bases and J 3 bases, with 11 bases left between them. The CDR3 has 14 residues. A note on this clone: As yet, its antigen is unknown.

The genes are TRBV6-5 and TRBJ1-3; D might be TRBD1 (6 bases). Sample: PBMCs. This TCR was sampled from a man aged 35-49 years in good health and CMV-seropositive. In nucleotides, the CDR3 is TGTGCCAGCAGTCTGACAGGAATTGGAAACACCATATATTTT. It encodes CASSLTGIGNTIYF.